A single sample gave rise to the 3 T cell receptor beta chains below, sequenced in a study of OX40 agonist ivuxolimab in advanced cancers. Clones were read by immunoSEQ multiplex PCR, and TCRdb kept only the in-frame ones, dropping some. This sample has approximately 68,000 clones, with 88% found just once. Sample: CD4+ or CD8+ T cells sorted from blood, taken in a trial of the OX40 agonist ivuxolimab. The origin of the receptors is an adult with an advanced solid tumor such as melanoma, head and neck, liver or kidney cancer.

The DNA for the CDR3 is TGTGCCAGCAGTTCGACAGGGAATGGGCAGCCCCAGCATTTT. Translated: CASSSTGNGQPQHF. The chain has TRBV6-5 and TRBJ1-5; TRBD1 agrees at 7 bases. Looked up from germline, CDR1 is MNHEY and CDR2 is SVGAGI. The CDR3 spans 14 residues. After removal of 4 bases from V and 7 bases from J, the junction contained 7 bases not matched to a gene.

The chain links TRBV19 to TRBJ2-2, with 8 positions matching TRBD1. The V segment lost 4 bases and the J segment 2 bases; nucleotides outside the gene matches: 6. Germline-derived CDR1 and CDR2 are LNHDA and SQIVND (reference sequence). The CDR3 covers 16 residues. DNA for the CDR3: TGTGCCAGTAGTACCATGACAGGGGTTAACACCGGGGAGCTGTTTTTT. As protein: CASSTMTGVNTGELFF.

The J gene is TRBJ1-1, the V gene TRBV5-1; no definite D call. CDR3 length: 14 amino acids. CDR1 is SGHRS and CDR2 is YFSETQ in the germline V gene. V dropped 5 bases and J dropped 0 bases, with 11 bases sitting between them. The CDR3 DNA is TGCGCCAGCAGTGTTGGTTCCTTGAACACTGAAGCTTTCTTT. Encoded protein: CASSVGSLNTEAFF.